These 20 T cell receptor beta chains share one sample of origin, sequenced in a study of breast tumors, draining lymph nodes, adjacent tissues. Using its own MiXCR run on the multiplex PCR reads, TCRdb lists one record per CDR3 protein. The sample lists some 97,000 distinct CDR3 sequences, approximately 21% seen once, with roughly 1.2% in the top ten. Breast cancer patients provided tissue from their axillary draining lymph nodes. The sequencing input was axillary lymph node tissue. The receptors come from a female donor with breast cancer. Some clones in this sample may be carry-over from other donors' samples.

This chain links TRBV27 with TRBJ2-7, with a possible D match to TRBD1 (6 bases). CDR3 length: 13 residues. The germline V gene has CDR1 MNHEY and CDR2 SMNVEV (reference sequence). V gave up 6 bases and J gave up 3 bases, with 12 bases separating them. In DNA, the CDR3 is TGTGCCAGCAGCCCGGTGACAGGCTACGAGCAGTACTTC. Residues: CASSPVTGYEQYF.

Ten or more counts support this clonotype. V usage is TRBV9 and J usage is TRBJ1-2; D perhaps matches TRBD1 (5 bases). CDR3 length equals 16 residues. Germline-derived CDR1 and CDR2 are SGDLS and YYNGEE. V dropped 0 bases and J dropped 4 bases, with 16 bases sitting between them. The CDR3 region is CASSVAQQRGGYGYTF. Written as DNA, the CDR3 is TGTGCCAGCAGCGTAGCCCAGCAACGGGGGGGCTATGGCTACACCTTC.

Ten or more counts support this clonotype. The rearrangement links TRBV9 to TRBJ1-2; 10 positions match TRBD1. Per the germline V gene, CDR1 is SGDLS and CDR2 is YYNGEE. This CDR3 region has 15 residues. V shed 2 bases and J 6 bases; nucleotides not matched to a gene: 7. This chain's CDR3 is CASSVATGGTHGYTF. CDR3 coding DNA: TGTGCCAGCAGCGTGGCGACAGGGGGCACCCATGGCTACACCTTC. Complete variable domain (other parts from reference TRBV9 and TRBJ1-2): DSGVTQTPKHLITATGQRVTLRCSPRSGDLSVYWYQQSLDQGLQFLIQYYNGEERAKGNILERFSAQQFPDLHSELNLSSLELGDSALYFCASSVATGGTHGYTFGSGTRLTVV.

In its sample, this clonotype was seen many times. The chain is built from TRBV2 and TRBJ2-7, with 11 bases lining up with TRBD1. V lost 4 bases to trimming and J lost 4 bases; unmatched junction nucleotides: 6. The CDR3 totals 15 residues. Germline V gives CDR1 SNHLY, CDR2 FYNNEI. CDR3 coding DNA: TGTGCCAGCAGTGGAGGGGACAGGGGGGGATACGAGCAGTACTTC. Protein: CASSGGDRGGYEQYF.

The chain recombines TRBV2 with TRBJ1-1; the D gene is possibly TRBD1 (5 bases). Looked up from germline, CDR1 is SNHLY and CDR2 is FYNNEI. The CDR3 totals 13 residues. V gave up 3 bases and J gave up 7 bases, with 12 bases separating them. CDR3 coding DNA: TGTGCCAGCAGTGAGTGGGTCAGGGATGAAGCTTTCTTT. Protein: CASSEWVRDEAFF.

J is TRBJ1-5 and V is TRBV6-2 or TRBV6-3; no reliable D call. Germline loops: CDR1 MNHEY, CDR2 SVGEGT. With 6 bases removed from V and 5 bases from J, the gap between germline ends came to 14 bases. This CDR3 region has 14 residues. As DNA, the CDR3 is TGTGCCAGCAGCGAGATAGGACTTGATCAGCCCCAGCATTTT. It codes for CASSEIGLDQPQHF.

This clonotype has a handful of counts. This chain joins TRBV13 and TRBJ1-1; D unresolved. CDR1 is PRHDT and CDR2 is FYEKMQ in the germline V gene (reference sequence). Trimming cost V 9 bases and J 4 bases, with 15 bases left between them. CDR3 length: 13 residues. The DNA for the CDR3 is TGTGCCAGTAAAAGGGTCTTGGGCACTGAAGCTTTCTTT. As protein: CASKRVLGTEAFF.

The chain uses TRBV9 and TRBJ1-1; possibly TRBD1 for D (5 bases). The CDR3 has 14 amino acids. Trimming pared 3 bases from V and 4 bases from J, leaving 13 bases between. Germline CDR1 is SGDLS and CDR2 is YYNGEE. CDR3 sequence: CASSAGVRGTEAFF. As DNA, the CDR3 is TGTGCCAGCAGCGCCGGGGTGAGGGGCACTGAAGCTTTCTTT.

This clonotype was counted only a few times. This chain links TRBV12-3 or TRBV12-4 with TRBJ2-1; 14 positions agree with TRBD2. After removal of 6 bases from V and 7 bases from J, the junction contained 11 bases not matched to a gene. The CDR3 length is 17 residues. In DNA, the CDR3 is TGTGCCAGCAGCCCGCCCGGACTAGCGGGAGGAGGTAATGAGCAGTTCTTC. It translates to CASSPPGLAGGGNEQFF.

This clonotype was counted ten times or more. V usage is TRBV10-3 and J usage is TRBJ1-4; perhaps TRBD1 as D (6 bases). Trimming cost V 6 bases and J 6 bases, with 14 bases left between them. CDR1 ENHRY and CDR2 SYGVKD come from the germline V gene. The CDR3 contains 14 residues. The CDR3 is CAISERGADEKLFF. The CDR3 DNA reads TGTGCCATCAGCGAACGGGGGGCAGATGAAAAACTGTTTTTT.

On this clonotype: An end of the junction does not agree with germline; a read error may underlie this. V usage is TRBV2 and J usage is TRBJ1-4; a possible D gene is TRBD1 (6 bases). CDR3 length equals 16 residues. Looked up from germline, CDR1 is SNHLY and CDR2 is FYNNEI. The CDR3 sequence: CTSSGAFVAGGEKLFF. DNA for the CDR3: TGTACCAGCAGTGGAGCATTTGTGGCGGGGGGCGAAAAACTGTTTTTT.

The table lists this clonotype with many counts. In DNA, the CDR3 is TGTGCCAGCACTGTCGGGAACAACTACAATGAGCAGTTCTTC. This codes for CASTVGNNYNEQFF. The chain is built from TRBV6-6 and TRBJ2-1; TRBD2 is a possible D gene (5 bases). This CDR3 has 14 residues. Germline V gene data show CDR1 as MNHNY and CDR2 as SVGAGI (reference sequence). V shed 7 bases and J shed 3 bases, with 13 bases lying between them.

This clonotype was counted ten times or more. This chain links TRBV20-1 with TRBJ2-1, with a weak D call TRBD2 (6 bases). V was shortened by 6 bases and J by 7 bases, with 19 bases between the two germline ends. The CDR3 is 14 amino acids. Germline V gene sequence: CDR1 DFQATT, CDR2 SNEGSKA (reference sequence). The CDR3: CSAERRAVSNEQFF. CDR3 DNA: TGCAGTGCCGAGCGGAGGGCCGTGAGTAATGAGCAGTTCTTC.

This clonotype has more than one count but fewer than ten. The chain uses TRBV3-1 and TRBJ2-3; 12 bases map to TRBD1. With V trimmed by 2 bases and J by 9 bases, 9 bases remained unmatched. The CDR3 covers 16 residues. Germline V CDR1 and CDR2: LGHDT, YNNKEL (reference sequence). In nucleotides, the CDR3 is TGTGCCAGCAGCCAATGGGACAGGGGGCCGATAAGAACGCAGTATTTT. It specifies CASSQWDRGPIRTQYF.

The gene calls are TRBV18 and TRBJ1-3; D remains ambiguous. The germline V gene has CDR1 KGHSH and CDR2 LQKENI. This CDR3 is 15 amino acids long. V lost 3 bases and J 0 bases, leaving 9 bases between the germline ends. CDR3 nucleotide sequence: TGTGCCAGCTCACCGCGGGAGCGCTCTGGAAACACCATATATTTT. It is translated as CASSPRERSGNTIYF.

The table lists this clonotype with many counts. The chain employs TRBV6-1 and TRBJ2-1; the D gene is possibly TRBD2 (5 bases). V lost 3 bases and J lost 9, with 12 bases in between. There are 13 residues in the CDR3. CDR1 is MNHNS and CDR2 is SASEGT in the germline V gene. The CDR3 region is CASSESTAGEQFF. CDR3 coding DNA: TGTGCCAGCAGTGAGTCGACGGCGGGTGAGCAGTTCTTC.

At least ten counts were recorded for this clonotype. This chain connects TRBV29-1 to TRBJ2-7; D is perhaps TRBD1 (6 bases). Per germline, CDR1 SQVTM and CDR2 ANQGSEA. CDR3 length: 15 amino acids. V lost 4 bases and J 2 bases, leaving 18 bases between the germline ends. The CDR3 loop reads CSVVSTGKETYEQYF. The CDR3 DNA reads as TGCAGCGTTGTTTCTACAGGGAAAGAAACCTACGAGCAGTACTTC.

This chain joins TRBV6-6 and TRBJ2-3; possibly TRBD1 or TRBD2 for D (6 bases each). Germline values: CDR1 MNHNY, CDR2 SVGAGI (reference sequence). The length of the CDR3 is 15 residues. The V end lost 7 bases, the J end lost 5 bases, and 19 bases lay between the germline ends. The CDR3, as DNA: TGTGCCAGCACCCCGACTAGAAAGGGGGGAGATACGCAGTATTTT. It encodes CASTPTRKGGDTQYF.

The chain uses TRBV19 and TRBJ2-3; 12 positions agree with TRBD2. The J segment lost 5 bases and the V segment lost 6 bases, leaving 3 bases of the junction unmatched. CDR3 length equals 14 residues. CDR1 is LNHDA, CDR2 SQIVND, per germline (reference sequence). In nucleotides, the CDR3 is TGTGCCAGTAGGACTAGCGGGAGCGGAGATACGCAGTATTTT. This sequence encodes CASRTSGSGDTQYF. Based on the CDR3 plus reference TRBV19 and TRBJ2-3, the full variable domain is DGGITQSPKYLFRKEGQNVTLSCEQNLNHDAMYWYRQDPGQGLRLIYYSQIVNDFQKGDIAEGYSVSREKKESFPLTVTSAQKNPTAFYLCASRTSGSGDTQYFGPGTRLTVL.

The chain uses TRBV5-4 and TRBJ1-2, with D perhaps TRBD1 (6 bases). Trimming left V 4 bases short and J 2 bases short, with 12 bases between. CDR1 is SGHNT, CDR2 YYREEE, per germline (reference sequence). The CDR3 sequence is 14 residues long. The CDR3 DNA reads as TGTGCCAGCAGCCCCGGACAGAACAACTATGGCTACACCTTC. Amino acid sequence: CASSPGQNNYGYTF.